The rows below give T cell receptor beta chains drawn from one sample of a study of Ad26.COV2.S vaccination and SARS-CoV-2 variants. The protocol was immunoSEQ multiplex PCR, while the TCRdb copy is restricted to in-frame clones and leaves out a portion. The sample contains more than 150,000 clones, approximately 88% of which appear only once. The sample consisted of peripheral blood, taken after recovery from COVID-19. These receptors originate from a human donor who had recovered from COVID-19. The conserved cysteine and the conserved F or W are not part of the CDR3 here. The order of the fields is J gene, V gene, CDR3 protein.

J gene: TRBJ2-5; V gene: TRBV12-3/TRBV12-4; CDR3 protein: ASSLAETQY
J gene: TRBJ1-1; V gene: TRBV9; CDR3 protein: ASSVAGSIGDTEAF
J gene: TRBJ2-7; V gene: TRBV19; CDR3 protein: ASSPGQTSYEQY
J gene: TRBJ1-1; V gene: TRBV23-1; CDR3 protein: ASGPRCPEAF
J gene: TRBJ2-7; V gene: TRBV5-1; CDR3 protein: ASSLGAAAYEQY
J gene: TRBJ2-2; V gene: TRBV4-1; CDR3 protein: ASSQTGTSPGELF
J gene: TRBJ2-5; V gene: TRBV11-2; CDR3 protein: ASRSIGGGQETQY
J gene: TRBJ2-7; V gene: TRBV5-1; CDR3 protein: ASSLSLVKDEQY
J gene: TRBJ2-1; V gene: TRBV5-8; CDR3 protein: ASSFTLASYNEQF
J gene: TRBJ1-2; V gene: TRBV28; CDR3 protein: ASSQGNYGYT
J gene: TRBJ1-4; V gene: TRBV2; CDR3 protein: ASRRETNEKLF
J gene: TRBJ2-2; V gene: TRBV19; CDR3 protein: ASSPSTRYTGELF
J gene: TRBJ2-1; V gene: TRBV12-3/TRBV12-4; CDR3 protein: ASREKVYNEQF
J gene: TRBJ2-5; V gene: TRBV4-1; CDR3 protein: ASRGAASGEETQY
J gene: TRBJ2-4; V gene: TRBV9; CDR3 protein: ASSVSGTGDIQY
J gene: TRBJ1-2; V gene: TRBV5-1; CDR3 protein: ASTVKEGTGGAGNYGYT
J gene: TRBJ1-2; V gene: TRBV19; CDR3 protein: ASSPRQGIGYGYT
J gene: TRBJ2-5; V gene: TRBV2; CDR3 protein: ASSQPPQGLGETQY
J gene: TRBJ1-1; V gene: TRBV2; CDR3 protein: ASGVEKNTEAF
J gene: TRBJ2-1; V gene: TRBV2; CDR3 protein: ASSVDNEQF
J gene: TRBJ2-3; V gene: TRBV6-5; CDR3 protein: ASSFSPGITDTQY
J gene: TRBJ2-7; V gene: TRBV7-9; CDR3 protein: ASNYGFRGLHEQY
J gene: TRBJ2-5; V gene: TRBV3-1/TRBV3-2; CDR3 protein: ASSQEISVN
J gene: TRBJ1-2; V gene: TRBV7-8; CDR3 protein: ASSLVGSNYGYT
J gene: TRBJ2-2; V gene: TRBV6-5; CDR3 protein: ASSYQGVEELF
J gene: TRBJ1-1; V gene: TRBV5-1; CDR3 protein: ASSFEDRGAEAF
J gene: TRBJ1-1; V gene: TRBV29-1; CDR3 protein: SVEKGPNTEAF
J gene: TRBJ2-5; V gene: TRBV12-3/TRBV12-4; CDR3 protein: ASSTSGTQY